This passage covers 20 T cell receptor beta chains from one sample sequenced in a study of neoadjuvant nivolumab and ipilimumab in lung cancer. Only in-frame clones appear in the TCRdb table, and some are missing; sequencing was by immunoSEQ multiplex PCR. The sample lists fewer than 20,000 clones; about 87% were seen once. The sequencing here drew on peripheral blood, taken before neoadjuvant nivolumab, alone or with ipilimumab. These receptors came from an adult with non-small cell lung cancer.

The chain recombines TRBV18 with TRBJ2-5; 9 nucleotides agree with TRBD2. V gave up 6 bases and J gave up 5 bases; unmatched junction bases: 10. This CDR3 has 15 residues. Germline CDR1 is KGHSH and CDR2 is LQKENI. CDR3 nucleotide sequence: TGTGCCAGCTCTGGCGGGAGGGTCGGTTTGGAGACCCAGTACTTC. Translating gives CASSGGRVGLETQYF.

The chain couples TRBV7-9 to TRBJ1-1; perhaps TRBD1 as D (6 bases). Trimming shortened V by 1 base and J by 1 base, and 7 bases separated the two germline ends. CDR1 is SEHNR, CDR2 FQNEAQ, per germline (reference sequence). This CDR3 has 14 residues. The CDR3 sequence: CASSLGTENTEAFF. CDR3 coding DNA: TGTGCCAGCAGCTTAGGGACAGAGAACACTGAAGCTTTCTTT. Filled out from reference TRBV7-9 and TRBJ1-1, the complete variable domain reads DTGVSQNPRHKITKRGQNVTFRCDPISEHNRLYWYRQTLGQGPEFLTYFQNEAQLEKSRLLSDRFSAERPKGSFSTLEIQRTEQGDSAMYLCASSLGTENTEAFFGQGTRLTVV.

This chain uses TRBV7-8 with TRBJ2-7; D remains unclear. The germline V gene encodes CDR1 SGHVS and CDR2 FQNEAQ. Trimming left V 5 bases short and J 4 bases short, with 9 bases between. The CDR3 length is 12 residues. CDR3 loop: CASSPDWYEQYF. The CDR3 DNA is TGTGCCAGCAGCCCTGACTGGTACGAGCAGTACTTC.

The rearrangement joins TRBV18 to TRBJ1-1, with 7 bases identical to TRBD1. CDR1 and CDR2 (germline): KGHSH, LQKENI. After removal of 6 bases from V and 8 bases from J, the junction contained 9 bases not matched to a gene. The CDR3 totals 13 residues. The CDR3 loop reads CASSRDREPEAFF. In DNA, the CDR3 is TGTGCCAGCTCCCGCGACAGGGAGCCCGAAGCTTTCTTT. Supplemented by reference TRBV18 and TRBJ1-1, the full variable domain reads NAGVMQNPRHLVRRRGQEARLRCSPMKGHSHVYWYRQLPEEGLKFMVYLQKENIIDESGMPKERFSAEFPKEGPSILRIQQVVRGDSAAYFCASSRDREPEAFFGQGTRLTVV.

The V gene is TRBV13, the J gene TRBJ2-7; 11 bases agree with TRBD2. This CDR3 contains 15 residues. Germline V gene sequence: CDR1 PRHDT, CDR2 FYEKMQ (reference sequence). Germline trimming cut 0 bases from V and 2 bases from J; bases unmatched to any gene: 0. DNA of the CDR3: TGTGCCAGCAGCTTAGGACTAGCGGGGGCCTACGAGCAGTACTTC. Translating gives CASSLGLAGAYEQYF. The full variable domain, its missing parts supplied by reference TRBV13 and TRBJ2-7, is AAGVIQSPRHLIKEKRETATLKCYPIPRHDTVYWYQQGPGQDPQFLISFYEKMQSDKGSIPDRFSAQQFSDYHSELNMSSLELGDSALYFCASSLGLAGAYEQYFGPGTRLTVT.

This chain's CDR3 is CASSFDRGHNEKLFF. As DNA, the CDR3 is TGCGCCAGCAGCTTTGACAGGGGGCACAATGAAAAACTGTTTTTT. The chain recombines TRBV5-1 with TRBJ1-4; 10 positions agree with TRBD1. This CDR3 contains 15 residues. Unmatched junction bases numbered 3, after V lost 2 bases and J lost 5 bases. The V gene's germline CDR1 is SGHRS and CDR2 YFSETQ.

The chain joins TRBV28 to TRBJ2-7, with no clear D. Germline-derived CDR1 and CDR2 are MDHEN and SYDVKM. The V gene lost 1 base and the J gene lost 4 bases, with 11 bases spanning the gap. CDR3 length: 14 residues. The CDR3 protein is CASSLSRSWYEQYF. The CDR3 region has the DNA TGTGCCAGCAGTTTATCTAGGAGCTGGTACGAGCAGTACTTC.

This clone occurred once. The CDR3 DNA reads TGTGCCAGCAGCCGGGGCATCTTTTATGGCTACACCTTC. It is translated as CASSRGIFYGYTF. The V gene is TRBV9, the J gene TRBJ1-2; TRBD1 might be the D (5 bases). V was pared by 4 bases and J by 5 bases, with 12 bases between. CDR1 and CDR2 from the germline V gene are SGDLS and YYNGEE. The CDR3 spans 13 residues.

V and J are TRBV19 and TRBJ2-3; no clear D gene. The V end lost 3 bases, the J end lost 4 bases, and 2 bases lay between the germline ends. Germline V gene sequence: CDR1 LNHDA, CDR2 SQIVND (reference sequence). The CDR3 sequence is 11 residues long. The CDR3 protein is CASSMADTQYF. The CDR3 region has the DNA TGTGCCAGTAGTATGGCAGATACGCAGTATTTT. The variable domain in full, completed from reference TRBV19 and TRBJ2-3, reads DGGITQSPKYLFRKEGQNVTLSCEQNLNHDAMYWYRQDPGQGLRLIYYSQIVNDFQKGDIAEGYSVSREKKESFPLTVTSAQKNPTAFYLCASSMADTQYFGPGTRLTVL.

CDR3 sequence (DNA): TGTGCCTGGAGTGGACACGGCTACGAGCAGTACTTC. Amino acids: CAWSGHGYEQYF. V gene TRBV30 combines with J gene TRBJ2-7; no firm D call. Trimming took off 1 base at V and 3 bases at J, with 7 bases between the two ends. This CDR3 comprises 12 residues. Looked up from germline, CDR1 is GTSNPN and CDR2 is SVGIG (reference sequence). Based on the CDR3 plus reference TRBV30 and TRBJ2-7, the full variable domain is SQTIHQWPATLVQPVGSPLSLECTVEGTSNPNLYWYRQAAGRGLQLLFYSVGIGQISSEVPQNLSASRPQDRQFILSSKKLLLSDSGFYLCAWSGHGYEQYFGPGTRLTVT.

This sequence joins TRBV6-5 and TRBJ2-1, with D perhaps given as TRBD1 or TRBD2 (7 bases each). In germline, CDR1 is MNHEY, CDR2 SVGAGI. With 7 bases removed from V and 6 bases from J, the gap between germline ends came to 13 bases. This CDR3 contains 13 residues. CDR3 sequence (DNA): TGTGCCAGCACCAGGGGGGGATCCAATGAGCAGTTCTTC. Protein sequence: CASTRGGSNEQFF.

This clone has only one observation. The chain recombines TRBV7-3 with TRBJ2-3, with D maybe TRBD2 (6 bases). Germline CDR1 reads SGHTA; CDR2 reads FQGTGA. There are 14 residues in the CDR3. V lost 4 bases and J 3 bases, leaving 11 bases between the germline ends. The DNA of the CDR3 is TGTGCCAGCAGCTCGGGACTTTCTACAGATACGCAGTATTTT. Encoded protein: CASSSGLSTDTQYF.

V usage is TRBV7-2 and J usage is TRBJ2-5, with 8 bases identical to TRBD1. This CDR3 is built from 14 residues. Unmatched junction bases numbered 1, after V lost 0 bases and J lost 4 bases. Germline V gene data show CDR1 as SGHTA and CDR2 as FQGNSA. The CDR3 DNA follows: TGTGCCAGCAGCTTAGCCAGGGGGCGAGAGACCCAGTACTTC. It encodes CASSLARGRETQYF.

The V gene is TRBV7-9, the J gene TRBJ2-5; possible D gene TRBD2, 6 bases. V lost 5 bases and J 2 bases, leaving 12 bases between the germline ends. From germline, CDR1 is SEHNR and CDR2 FQNEAQ (reference sequence). The CDR3 has 14 amino acids. The CDR3 DNA follows: TGTGCCAGCAGCCGCGGGACGGTTCAAGAGACCCAGTACTTC. This gives the protein CASSRGTVQETQYF.

This chain links TRBV5-6 with TRBJ2-5; 9 nucleotides align to TRBD2. CDR1 is SGHDT, CDR2 YYEEEE, per germline. Germline trimming cut 6 bases from V and 6 bases from J; bases unmatched to any gene: 12. The CDR3 is 15 amino acids. CDR3 loop: CASTLGAGGGQTQYF. CDR3 in DNA: TGTGCCAGCACCTTAGGAGCGGGAGGCGGGCAGACCCAGTACTTC.

CDR3 sequence: CASSYDGGRLGEQYF. The CDR3 bases are TGTGCCAGCAGTTACGATGGGGGGCGCCTCGGCGAGCAGTACTTC. The chain carries TRBV6-5 and TRBJ2-7; perhaps D is TRBD1 or TRBD2 (6 bases each). Trimming stripped 2 bases from V and 6 bases from J, with 17 bases between. This CDR3 has 15 residues. The V gene's germline CDR1 is MNHEY and CDR2 SVGAGI.

This chain links TRBV6-1 with TRBJ2-4; D unclear. The germline V gene has CDR1 MNHNS and CDR2 SASEGT. V dropped 1 base and J dropped 15 bases, with 13 bases sitting between them. This CDR3 is 12 amino acids long. CDR3 nucleotide sequence: TGTGCCAGCAGTGAAGGCTTACAGTTCCCGTACTTC. Residues: CASSEGLQFPYF.

J is TRBJ2-5 and V is TRBV4-3; 9 bases map to TRBD2. The CDR3 runs 16 residues. J lost 3 bases, V lost 1 base, and 6 bases had no gene match. Germline V gene sequence: CDR1 LGHNA, CDR2 YSLEER. CDR3 region: CASSQGLVAGEETQYF. The CDR3 coding sequence is TGCGCCAGCAGCCAAGGACTGGTAGCGGGAGAAGAGACCCAGTACTTC.

This chain joins TRBV18 and TRBJ2-7; 8 bases are shared with TRBD1. This CDR3 region has 15 residues. Germline assignment: CDR1 KGHSH and CDR2 LQKENI. V dropped 2 bases and J dropped 1; count of bases not matched to a gene: 4. The CDR3 region is CASSPGRQGSYEQYF. In nucleotides, the CDR3 is TGTGCCAGCTCACCAGGGAGACAGGGGTCCTACGAGCAGTACTTC.

This clone occurred a few times. The chain employs TRBV11-3 and TRBJ2-1; TRBD2 might be the D (6 bases). Germline V gives CDR1 SGHNT, CDR2 YENEEA. V was trimmed by 7 bases and J by 7 bases, leaving 14 bases between them. The CDR3 extends over 13 amino acids. The CDR3 here is CASKSLGGNEQFF. CDR3 nucleotide sequence: TGTGCCAGCAAGTCTTTGGGAGGTAATGAGCAGTTCTTC.